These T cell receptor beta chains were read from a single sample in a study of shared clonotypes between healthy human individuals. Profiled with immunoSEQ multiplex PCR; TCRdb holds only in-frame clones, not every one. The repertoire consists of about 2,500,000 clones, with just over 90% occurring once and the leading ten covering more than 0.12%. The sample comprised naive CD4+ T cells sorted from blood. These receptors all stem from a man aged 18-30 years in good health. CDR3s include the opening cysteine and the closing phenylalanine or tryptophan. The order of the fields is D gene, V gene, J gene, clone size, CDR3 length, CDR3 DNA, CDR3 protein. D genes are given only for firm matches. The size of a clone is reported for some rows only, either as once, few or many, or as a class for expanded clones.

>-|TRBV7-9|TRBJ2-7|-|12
TGTGCCAGCAGCAGGTCTGTCTACGAGCAGTACTTC
CASSRSVYEQYF
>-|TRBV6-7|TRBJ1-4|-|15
TGTGCCAGCAGTTACCCGACACTAAAGAATGAAAAACTGTTTTTT
CASSYPTLKNEKLFF
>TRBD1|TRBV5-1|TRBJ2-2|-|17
TGCGCCAGCAGCTTGGGAGCCGGACAGGGGCAAGGCGGGGAGCTGTTTTTT
CASSLGAGQGQGGELFF
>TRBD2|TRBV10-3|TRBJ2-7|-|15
TGTGCCATCAGTGAGTCGGGGCTAGCGGGAGGCGAGCAGTACTTC
CAISESGLAGGEQYF
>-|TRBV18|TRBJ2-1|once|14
TGTGCCAGCTCACAAACTACTAGAGACAATGAGCAGTTCTTC
CASSQTTRDNEQFF
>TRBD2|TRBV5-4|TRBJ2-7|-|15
TGTGCCAGCAGCCCTGGGGGGGGGTTCACCTACGAGCAGTACTTC
CASSPGGGFTYEQYF
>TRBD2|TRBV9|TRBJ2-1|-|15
TGTGCCAGCAGCTCCAGCGGGATCTCCTACAATGAGCAGTTCTTC
CASSSSGISYNEQFF
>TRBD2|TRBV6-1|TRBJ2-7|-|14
TGTGCCAGCACCCTACTAGCGGGAGCCTACGAGCAGTACTTC
CASTLLAGAYEQYF
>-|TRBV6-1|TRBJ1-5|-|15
TGTGCCAGCAGTGGACACTATAATAGCAATCAGCCCCAGCATTTT
CASSGHYNSNQPQHF
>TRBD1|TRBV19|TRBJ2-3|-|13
TGTGCCACGACAGGGCCCCTGGCAGATACGCAGTATTTT
CATTGPLADTQYF
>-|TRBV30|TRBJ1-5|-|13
TGTGCCTGGAGTGTACGGTCGGAACAGCCCCAGCATTTT
CAWSVRSEQPQHF
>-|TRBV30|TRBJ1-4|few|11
TGTGCCTGGAGTGTCGAGGAAAAACTGTTTTTT
CAWSVEEKLFF
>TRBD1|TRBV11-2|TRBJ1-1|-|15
TGTGCCAGCAGTCCACCGGGACAGGGTTGGACTGAAGCTTTCTTT
CASSPPGQGWTEAFF
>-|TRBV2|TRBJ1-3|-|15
TGTGCCAGCAGTGAAGCGCCCGGGTCTGGAAACACCATATATTTT
CASSEAPGSGNTIYF
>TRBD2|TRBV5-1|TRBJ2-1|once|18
TGCGCCAGCAGCAGAGGGACTAGCGCCTTTCTTTCTATTGATGAGCAGTTCTTC
CASSRGTSAFLSIDEQFF